A selection of T cell receptor beta chains follows, all from one sample in a study of CD8 T cell repertoires and HIV-1 epitope variants. Their recognized antigens are unknown. Clones were read by immunoSEQ multiplex PCR, and TCRdb kept only the in-frame ones, dropping some. Here the sample spans almost 2,500 clones, 69% being singletons. The sequencing sample was made of cultured CD8+ T cells derived from PBMCs. Receptors originate from a male donor with HIV. The CDR3 runs from the conserved cysteine through the conserved F or W. A D gene is named only where the DNA matches it firmly. Part of the rows lack a size; the others show once, few, many or a class for expanded clones.

>TRBV7-8|TRBJ2-5|few|-
CASSDLPEEKTAQETQYF
TGTGCCAGCAGCGACCTCCCGGAAGAGAAGACAGCTCAAGAGACCCAGTACTTC
>TRBV11-2|TRBJ2-1|-|TRBD1
CASSLGQYNEQFF
TGTGCCAGCAGCTTGGGACAGTACAATGAGCAGTTCTTC
>TRBV11-2|TRBJ2-1|-|-
CASSLLLGGNEQFF
TGTGCCAGCAGCTTATTGTTGGGGGGAAATGAGCAGTTCTTC
>TRBV5-4|TRBJ1-2|-|TRBD1
CASSSEQGDPRGYTF
TGTGCCAGCAGCTCGGAACAGGGGGACCCTAGAGGCTACACCTTC
>TRBV19|TRBJ2-1|-|-
CASSIGISNEQFF
TGTGCCAGTAGTATAGGGATATCGAATGAGCAGTTCTTC
>TRBV6-6|TRBJ1-1|-|TRBD1
CASSYPGQGIYQAFF
TGTGCCAGCAGTTACCCGGGACAGGGGATTTACCAAGCTTTCTTT
>TRBV10-3|TRBJ2-3|-|-
CAISDLGASTDTQYF
TGTGCCATCAGTGATCTCGGTGCTAGCACAGATACGCAGTATTTT
>TRBV19|TRBJ2-7|-|-
CASSISSGAYEQYF
TGTGCCAGTAGTATCTCGTCGGGGGCTTACGAGCAGTACTTC
>TRBV2|TRBJ1-6|few|-
CASKSSYNSPLHF
TGTGCCAGCAAAAGCTCCTATAATTCACCCCTCCACTTT
>TRBV28|TRBJ1-2|large|-
CASSIRPTDFDYGYTF
TGTGCCAGCAGTATACGCCCGACAGATTTCGACTATGGCTACACCTTC
>TRBV7-3|TRBJ2-7|-|-
CASSLDPGTYEQYF
TGTGCCAGCAGCTTAGATCCGGGAACCTACGAGCAGTACTTC
>TRBV19|TRBJ2-1|-|-
CASSPWESNEQFF
TGTGCCAGTTCGCCTTGGGAGTCCAATGAGCAGTTCTTC
>TRBV2|TRBJ2-7|once|-
CASRGTPYNEQYF
TGTGCCAGCAGAGGGACACCCTATAACGAGCAGTACTTC
>TRBV6-6|TRBJ2-2|-|-
CASSYLGGNTGELFF
TGTGCCAGCAGTTACTTGGGGGGGAACACCGGGGAGCTGTTTTTT
>TRBV6-1|TRBJ1-2|-|TRBD1
CASNGQGADGYTF
TGTGCCAGCAACGGACAGGGGGCGGATGGCTACACCTTC
>TRBV6-5|TRBJ1-5|few|TRBD1
CASRSGQGKQPQHF
TGTGCCAGCAGATCCGGACAGGGAAAACAGCCCCAGCATTTT
>TRBV5-5|TRBJ2-5|-|TRBD2
CASSLPGLAVRNQETQYF
TGTGCCAGCAGCCTTCCGGGACTAGCGGTTAGGAATCAAGAGACCCAGTACTTC
>TRBV6-5|TRBJ2-1|-|TRBD2
CASSYALAGDNEQFF
TGTGCCAGCAGTTACGCACTAGCGGGGGACAATGAGCAGTTCTTC
>TRBV27|TRBJ2-1|-|TRBD2
CASSPFGGRGSYNEQFF
TGTGCCAGCAGTCCATTTGGCGGGAGAGGGTCCTACAATGAGCAGTTCTTC
>TRBV10-3|TRBJ1-1|-|-
CAISEGGTAEAFF
TGTGCCATCAGTGAGGGAGGGACCGCCGAAGCTTTCTTT
>TRBV19|TRBJ2-1|-|-
CASSIGWGVAYNEQFF
TGTGCCAGTAGTATAGGATGGGGGGTCGCCTACAATGAGCAGTTCTTC
>TRBV6-4|TRBJ1-1|-|-
CASSVDQQGKAFF
TGTGCCAGCAGTGTCGATCAACAGGGAAAAGCTTTCTTT
>TRBV5-6|TRBJ2-7|-|-
CASSPVGAKAYEQYF
TGTGCCAGCAGCCCTGTTGGGGCCAAAGCCTACGAGCAGTACTTC
>TRBV28|TRBJ2-7|-|-
CASRAGYEQYF
TGTGCCAGTAGGGCGGGCTACGAGCAGTACTTC
>TRBV9|TRBJ2-1|-|-
CASSPWPDNEQFF
TGTGCCAGCAGCCCTTGGCCGGACAATGAGCAGTTCTTC
>TRBV9|TRBJ2-3|-|TRBD1
CASSGHRGDTQYF
TGTGCCAGCAGCGGGCACAGGGGAGATACGCAGTATTTT
>TRBV9|TRBJ2-1|-|TRBD1
CASSARTGDYNEQFF
TGTGCCAGCAGCGCCAGGACAGGGGATTACAATGAGCAGTTCTTC
>TRBV5-6|TRBJ1-6|few|-
CASSFLQGVNSPLHF
TGTGCCAGCAGCTTCCTCCAGGGCGTGAATTCACCCCTCCACTTT
>TRBV4-1|TRBJ1-4|-|-
CASSQERKLSTNSEKLFF
TGCGCCAGCAGCCAAGAGAGAAAGCTTTCAACTAATAGTGAAAAACTGTTTTTT
>TRBV27|TRBJ1-6|few|TRBD1
CASSRTSRGHNSPLHF
TGTGCCAGCAGCAGGACTAGCAGGGGGCATAATTCACCCCTCCACTTT
>TRBV5-6|TRBJ2-7|-|TRBD1
CASSLQGDYEQYF
TGTGCCAGCAGCTTACAGGGGGACTACGAGCAGTACTTC
>TRBV28|TRBJ1-5|-|-
CASSLVEGYQHF
TGTGCCAGCAGCCTAGTTGAGGGTTACCAGCATTTT
>TRBV6-5|TRBJ2-1|-|TRBD2
CASSRGLAGPTEQFF
TGTGCCAGCAGTCGGGGACTAGCGGGACCCACTGAGCAGTTCTTC
>TRBV7-9|TRBJ2-7|-|TRBD2
CASRLDGPSGAPYEQYF
TGTGCCAGCAGATTAGATGGTCCTAGCGGAGCCCCCTACGAGCAGTACTTC
>TRBV6-6|TRBJ2-1|few|TRBD2
CASSILAGAPVEQFF
TGTGCCAGCAGTATCCTAGCGGGAGCACCTGTTGAGCAGTTCTTC
>TRBV5-1|TRBJ2-1|-|TRBD1
CASSRGTGNEQFF
TGCGCCAGCAGCCGTGGGACAGGTAACGAGCAGTTCTTC
>TRBV7-4|TRBJ2-1|-|TRBD1
CASSLAGQGSYNEQFF
TGTGCCAGCAGCTTAGCGGGACAGGGCTCCTACAATGAGCAGTTCTTC
>TRBV6-6|TRBJ2-5|-|TRBD1
CASSQGQGAFSETQYF
TGTGCCAGCAGTCAGGGACAGGGGGCGTTTTCCGAGACCCAGTACTTC
>TRBV7-9|TRBJ2-2|-|TRBD2
CASSSPGTSNTGELFF
TGTGCCAGCAGTTCACCGGGGACTAGTAACACCGGGGAGCTGTTTTTT
>TRBV7-2|TRBJ2-7|-|-
CASSLEGFTYEQYF
TGTGCCAGCAGCTTAGAGGGGTTTACCTACGAGCAGTACTTC
>TRBV7-6|TRBJ2-5|-|TRBD1
CASSLARDRSGRETQYF
TGTGCCAGCAGCTTAGCCCGGGACAGGAGTGGGAGAGAGACCCAGTACTTC
>TRBV28|TRBJ2-2|-|-
CASGLSAGELFF
TGTGCCAGCGGGTTGTCTGCCGGGGAGCTGTTTTTT
>TRBV7-9|TRBJ2-1|few|-
CASSPTGGEQFF
TGTGCCAGCAGCCCCACCGGGGGTGAGCAGTTCTTC
>TRBV4-3|TRBJ2-2|-|-
CASSQESLYANTGELFF
TGCGCCAGCAGCCAAGAAAGTCTATACGCGAACACCGGGGAGCTGTTTTTT